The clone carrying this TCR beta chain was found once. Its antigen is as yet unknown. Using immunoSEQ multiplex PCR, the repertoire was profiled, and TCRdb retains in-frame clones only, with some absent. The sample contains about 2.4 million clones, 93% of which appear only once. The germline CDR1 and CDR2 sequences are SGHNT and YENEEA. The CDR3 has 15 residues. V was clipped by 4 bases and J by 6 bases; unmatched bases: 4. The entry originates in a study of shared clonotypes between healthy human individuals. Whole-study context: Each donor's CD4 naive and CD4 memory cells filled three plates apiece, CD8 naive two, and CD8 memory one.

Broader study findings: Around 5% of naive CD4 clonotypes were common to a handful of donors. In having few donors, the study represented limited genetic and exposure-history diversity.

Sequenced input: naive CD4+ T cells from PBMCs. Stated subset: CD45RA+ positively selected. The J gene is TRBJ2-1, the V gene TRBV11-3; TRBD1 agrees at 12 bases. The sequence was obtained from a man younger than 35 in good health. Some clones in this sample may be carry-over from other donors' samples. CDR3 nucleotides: TGTGCCAGCAGCTCCCGGGACAGGGGGCCCAATGAGCAGTTCTTC. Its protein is CASSSRDRGPNEQFF.